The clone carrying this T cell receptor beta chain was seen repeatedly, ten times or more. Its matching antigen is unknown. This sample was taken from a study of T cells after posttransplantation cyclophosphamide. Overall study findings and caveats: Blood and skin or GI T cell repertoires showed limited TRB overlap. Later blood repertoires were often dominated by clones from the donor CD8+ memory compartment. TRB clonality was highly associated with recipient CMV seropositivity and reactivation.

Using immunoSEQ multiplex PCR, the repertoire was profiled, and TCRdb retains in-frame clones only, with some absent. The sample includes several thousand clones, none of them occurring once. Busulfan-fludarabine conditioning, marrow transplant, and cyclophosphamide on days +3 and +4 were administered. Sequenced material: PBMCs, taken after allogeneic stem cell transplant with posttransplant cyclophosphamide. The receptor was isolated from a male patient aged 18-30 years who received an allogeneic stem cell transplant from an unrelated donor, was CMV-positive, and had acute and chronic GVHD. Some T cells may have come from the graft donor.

CDR3 sequence reads: CASTPAAGGQNTGELFF. In DNA form, the CDR3 reads TGTGCCAGCACCCCTGCCGCGGGGGGGCAGAACACCGGGGAGCTGTTTTTT. The J gene is TRBJ2-2, the V gene TRBV7-9, with TRBD2 matching over 9 bases. Germline values: CDR1 SEHNR, CDR2 FQNEAQ (reference sequence). V was pared by 7 bases and J by 1 base, with 10 bases of the junction left unmatched. The length of the CDR3 is 17 residues.